The clone carrying this T cell receptor (beta chain) was detected once. Antigen specificity is unknown. The data belong to a study of radiotherapy plus CTLA-4 blockade in lung cancer. The CDR3 totals 14 residues. The germline V gene encodes CDR1 SGHTA and CDR2 FQGNSA. The ends were cut back, 3 bases at V and 0 bases at J, with 9 bases in the middle. Data came from immunoSEQ multiplex PCR; TCRdb stores just in-frame clones and leaves some out. The sample has about 87,000 clones; around nine tenths are singletons. Study outcomes and limitations: Interferon-beta and early blood T cell clone dynamics reportedly predicted response best.

The V gene is TRBV7-2, the J gene TRBJ2-7; TRBD2 might be the D (5 bases). The source material was peripheral blood, sampled from a patient treated with radiotherapy plus ipilimumab. This receptor was taken from a human donor with non-small cell lung cancer that progressed on radiotherapy plus ipilimumab. For the CDR3, the DNA is TGTGCCAGCAGCTTGGGCGGACTCTCCTACGAGCAGTACTTC. Translated, it gives CASSLGGLSYEQYF.